This TCR beta chain was retrieved from a study of CD8+CD57+ T cells in acquired aplastic anemia. TCR beta VDJ and CDR3 were profiled, and genomic DNA was the template. TCRdb reprocessed the reads via MiXCR and lists one record per CDR3 protein. This table holds some 180,000 distinct CDR3 sequences, nearly 65% found once. Trimming pared 3 bases from V and 5 bases from J, leaving 14 bases between. Germline CDR1 SEHNR, CDR2 FQNEAQ (reference sequence). CDR3 length equals 15 residues. Patients sequenced had flow cytometry evidence of CD8+CD57+ cell expansion. All patients were therapy-naive when blood was sampled.

The V call is TRBV7-9, the J call TRBJ2-1; weak D call: TRBD2 (6 bases). The sample comprised sorted CD4+, CD8+, or CD8+CD57+ T cells (not recorded which) from PBMCs. The source is a human donor with aplastic anemia. The CDR3 spells CASSFGGEMNNEQFF. DNA for the CDR3: TGTGCCAGCAGCTTTGGCGGGGAGATGAACAATGAGCAGTTCTTC.